The following is a TCR beta chain sequence with its context. Its cognate antigen is unknown. The CDR3 covers 12 residues. With 1 base removed from V and 6 bases from J, the gap between germline ends came to 7 bases. CDR1 SQVTM and CDR2 ANQGSEA come from the germline V gene. TCRdb independently ran MiXCR on the RT-PCR reads; one entry per CDR3 protein. The repertoire has about 800,000 distinct CDR3 sequences, roughly 20% of them found once; the top ten carry about a tenth. This specimen belongs to a study of response to subunit inactivated influenza vaccine. General study results and limits: It was suggested by the authors that few new T cells are recruited by each seasonal influenza vaccination.

The receptor was derived from a man aged 50 to 59 who received an inactivated influenza vaccine. Sequenced material: PBMCs from blood, taken approximately 5 days after vaccination. The V gene is TRBV29-1, the J gene TRBJ2-1; no clear D. The CDR3 protein is CSVEGGGNEQFF. The DNA of the CDR3 is TGCAGCGTTGAAGGGGGTGGCAATGAGCAGTTCTTC.